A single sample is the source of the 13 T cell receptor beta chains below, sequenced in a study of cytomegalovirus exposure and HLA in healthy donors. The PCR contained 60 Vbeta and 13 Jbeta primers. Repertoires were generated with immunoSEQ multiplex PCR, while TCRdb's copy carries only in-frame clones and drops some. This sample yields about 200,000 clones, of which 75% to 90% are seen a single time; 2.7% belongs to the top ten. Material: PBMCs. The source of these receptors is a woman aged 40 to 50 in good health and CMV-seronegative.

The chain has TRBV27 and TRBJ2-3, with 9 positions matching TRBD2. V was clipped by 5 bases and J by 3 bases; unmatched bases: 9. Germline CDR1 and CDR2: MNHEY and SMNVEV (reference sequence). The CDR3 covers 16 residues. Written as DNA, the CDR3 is TGTGCCAGCAGTCCAATAGCGGGGGTGGTTACAGATACGCAGTATTTT. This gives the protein CASSPIAGVVTDTQYF.

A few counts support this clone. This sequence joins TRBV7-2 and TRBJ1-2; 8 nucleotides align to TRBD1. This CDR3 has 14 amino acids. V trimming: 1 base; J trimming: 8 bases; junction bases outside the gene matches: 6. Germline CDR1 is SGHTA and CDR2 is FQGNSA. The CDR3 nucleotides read TGTGCCAGCAGCTTAGGGACAGGGTTAGAGGGCTACACCTTC. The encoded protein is CASSLGTGLEGYTF.

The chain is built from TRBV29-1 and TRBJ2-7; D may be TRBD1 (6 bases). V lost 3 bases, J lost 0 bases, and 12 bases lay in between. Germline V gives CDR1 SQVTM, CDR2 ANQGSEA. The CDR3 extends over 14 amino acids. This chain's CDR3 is CSVDSGQPSYEQYF. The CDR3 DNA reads TGCAGCGTTGATTCGGGACAACCCTCCTACGAGCAGTACTTC.

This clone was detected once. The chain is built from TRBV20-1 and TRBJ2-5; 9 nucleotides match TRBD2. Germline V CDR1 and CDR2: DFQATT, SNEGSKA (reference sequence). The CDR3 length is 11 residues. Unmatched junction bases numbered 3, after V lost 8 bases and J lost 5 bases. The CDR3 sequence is CSFSGSETQYF. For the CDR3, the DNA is TGCAGTTTTAGCGGGAGCGAGACCCAGTACTTC.

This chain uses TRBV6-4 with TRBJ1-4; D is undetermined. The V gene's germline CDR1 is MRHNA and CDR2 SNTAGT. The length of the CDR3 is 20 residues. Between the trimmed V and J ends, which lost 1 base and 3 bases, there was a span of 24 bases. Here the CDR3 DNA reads TGTGCCAGCAGTGACTTGGTTTTCGCCGGGTACGGCGCGGCTAATGAAAAACTGTTTTTT. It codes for CASSDLVFAGYGAANEKLFF.

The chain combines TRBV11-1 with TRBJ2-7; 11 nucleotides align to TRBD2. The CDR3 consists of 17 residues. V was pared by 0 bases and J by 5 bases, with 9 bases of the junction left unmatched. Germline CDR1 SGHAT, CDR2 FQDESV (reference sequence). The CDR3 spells CASSLAPPTSGSDEQYF. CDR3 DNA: TGTGCCAGCAGCTTAGCTCCCCCTACTAGCGGGAGTGACGAGCAGTACTTC.

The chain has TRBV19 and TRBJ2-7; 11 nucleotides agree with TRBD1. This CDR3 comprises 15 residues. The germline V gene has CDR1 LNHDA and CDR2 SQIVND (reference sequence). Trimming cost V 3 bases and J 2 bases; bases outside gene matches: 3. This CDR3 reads CASSIGQGATYEQYF. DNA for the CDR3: TGTGCCAGTAGTATTGGACAGGGGGCAACCTACGAGCAGTACTTC. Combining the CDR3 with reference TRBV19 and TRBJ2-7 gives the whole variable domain DGGITQSPKYLFRKEGQNVTLSCEQNLNHDAMYWYRQDPGQGLRLIYYSQIVNDFQKGDIAEGYSVSREKKESFPLTVTSAQKNPTAFYLCASSIGQGATYEQYFGPGTRLTVT.

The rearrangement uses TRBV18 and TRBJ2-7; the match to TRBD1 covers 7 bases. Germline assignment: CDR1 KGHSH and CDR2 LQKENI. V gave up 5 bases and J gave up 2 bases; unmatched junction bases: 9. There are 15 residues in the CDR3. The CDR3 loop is CASSETGTATYEQYF. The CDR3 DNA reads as TGTGCCAGCTCAGAGACCGGGACAGCTACCTACGAGCAGTACTTC.

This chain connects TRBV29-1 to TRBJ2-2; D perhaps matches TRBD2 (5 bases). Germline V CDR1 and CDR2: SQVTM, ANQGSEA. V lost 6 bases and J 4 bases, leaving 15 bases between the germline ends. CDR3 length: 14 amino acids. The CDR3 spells CSVRYGSGTGELFF. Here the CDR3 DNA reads TGCAGCGTCCGCTATGGGAGCGGCACCGGGGAGCTGTTTTTT.

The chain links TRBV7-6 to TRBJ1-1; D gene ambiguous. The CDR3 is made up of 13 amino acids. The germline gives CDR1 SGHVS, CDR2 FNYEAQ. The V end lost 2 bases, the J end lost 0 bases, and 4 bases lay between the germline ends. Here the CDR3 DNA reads TGTGCCAGCAGCTTAACAGTGAACACTGAAGCTTTCTTT. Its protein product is CASSLTVNTEAFF.

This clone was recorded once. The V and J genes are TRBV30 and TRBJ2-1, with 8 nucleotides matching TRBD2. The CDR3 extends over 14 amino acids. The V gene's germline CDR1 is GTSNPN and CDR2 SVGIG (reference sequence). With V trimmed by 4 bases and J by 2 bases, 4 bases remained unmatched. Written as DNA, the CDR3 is TGTGCCTGGAAGTCGGGAGGGCCCTACAATGAGCAGTTCTTC. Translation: CAWKSGGPYNEQFF. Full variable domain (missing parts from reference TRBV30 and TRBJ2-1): SQTIHQWPATLVQPVGSPLSLECTVEGTSNPNLYWYRQAAGRGLQLLFYSVGIGQISSEVPQNLSASRPQDRQFILSSKKLLLSDSGFYLCAWKSGGPYNEQFFGPGTRLTVL.

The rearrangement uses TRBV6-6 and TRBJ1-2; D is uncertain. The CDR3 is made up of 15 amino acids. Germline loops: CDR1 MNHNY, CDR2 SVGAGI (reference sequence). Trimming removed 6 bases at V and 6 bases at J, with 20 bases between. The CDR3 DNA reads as TGTGCCAGCAGCCCAGCGGTGGTTGGGGTGAATGGCTACACCTTC. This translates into CASSPAVVGVNGYTF.

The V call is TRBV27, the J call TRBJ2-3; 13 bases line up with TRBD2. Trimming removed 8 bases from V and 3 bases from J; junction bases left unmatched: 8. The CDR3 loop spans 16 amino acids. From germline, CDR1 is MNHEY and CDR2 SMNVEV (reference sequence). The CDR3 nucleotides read TGTGCCAGCGGCCGACTAGCGGGAGGTCTGACAGATACGCAGTATTTT. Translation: CASGRLAGGLTDTQYF.